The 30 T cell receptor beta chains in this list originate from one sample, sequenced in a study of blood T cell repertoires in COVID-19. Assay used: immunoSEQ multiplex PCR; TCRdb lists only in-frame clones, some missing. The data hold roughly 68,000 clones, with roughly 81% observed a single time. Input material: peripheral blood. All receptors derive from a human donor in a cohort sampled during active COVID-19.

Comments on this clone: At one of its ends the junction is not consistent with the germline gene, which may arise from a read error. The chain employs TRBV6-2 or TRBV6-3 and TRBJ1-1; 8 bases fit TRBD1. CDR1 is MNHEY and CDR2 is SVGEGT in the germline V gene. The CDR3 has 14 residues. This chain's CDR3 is CASSYPGTGVSLAF. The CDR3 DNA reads TGTGCCAGCAGTTACCCAGGGACAGGAGTAAGCTTAGCCTTT.

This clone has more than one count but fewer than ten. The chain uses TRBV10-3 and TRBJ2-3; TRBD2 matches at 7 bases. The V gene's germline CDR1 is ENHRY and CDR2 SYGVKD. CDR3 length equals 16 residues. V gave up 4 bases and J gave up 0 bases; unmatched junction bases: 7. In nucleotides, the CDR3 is TGTGCCATCAGTGGCCCCCGGGACTATAGCACAGATACGCAGTATTTT. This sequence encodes CAISGPRDYSTDTQYF.

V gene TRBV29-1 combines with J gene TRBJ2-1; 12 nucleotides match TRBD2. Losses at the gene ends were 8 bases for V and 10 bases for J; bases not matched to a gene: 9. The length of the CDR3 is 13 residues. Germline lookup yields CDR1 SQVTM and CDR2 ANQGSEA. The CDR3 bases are TGCAGCTCAAAACTAGCGGGAGGTTGGGAGCAGTTCTTC. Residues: CSSKLAGGWEQFF.

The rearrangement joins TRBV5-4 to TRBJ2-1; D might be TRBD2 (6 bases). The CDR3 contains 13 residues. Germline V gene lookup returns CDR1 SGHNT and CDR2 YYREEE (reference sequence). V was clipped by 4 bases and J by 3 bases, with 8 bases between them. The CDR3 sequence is CASSMGLYNEQFF. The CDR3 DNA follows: TGTGCCAGCAGCATGGGACTCTACAATGAGCAGTTCTTC.

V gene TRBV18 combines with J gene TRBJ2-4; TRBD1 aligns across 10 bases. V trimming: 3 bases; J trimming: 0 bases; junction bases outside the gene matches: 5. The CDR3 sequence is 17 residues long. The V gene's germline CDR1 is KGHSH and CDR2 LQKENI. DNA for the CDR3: TGTGCCAGCTCACCCCCTGGGACAGGGGTAGCCAAAAACATTCAGTACTTC. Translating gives CASSPPGTGVAKNIQYF. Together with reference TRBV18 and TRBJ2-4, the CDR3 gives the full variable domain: NAGVMQNPRHLVRRRGQEARLRCSPMKGHSHVYWYRQLPEEGLKFMVYLQKENIIDESGMPKERFSAEFPKEGPSILRIQQVVRGDSAAYFCASSPPGTGVAKNIQYFGAGTRLSVL.

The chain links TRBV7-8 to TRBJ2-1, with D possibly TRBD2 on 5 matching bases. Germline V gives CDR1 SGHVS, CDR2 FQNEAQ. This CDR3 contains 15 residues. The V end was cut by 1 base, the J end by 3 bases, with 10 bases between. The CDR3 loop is CASSLVRVGYNEQFF. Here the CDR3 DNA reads TGTGCCAGCAGCTTAGTGAGGGTGGGCTACAATGAGCAGTTCTTC.

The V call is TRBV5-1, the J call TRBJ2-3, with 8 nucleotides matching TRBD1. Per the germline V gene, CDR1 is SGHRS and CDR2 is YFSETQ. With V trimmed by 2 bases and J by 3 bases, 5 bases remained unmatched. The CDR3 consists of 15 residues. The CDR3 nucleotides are TGCGCCAGCAGCTTCTCAGGGGGCCAGACAGATACGCAGTATTTT. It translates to CASSFSGGQTDTQYF.

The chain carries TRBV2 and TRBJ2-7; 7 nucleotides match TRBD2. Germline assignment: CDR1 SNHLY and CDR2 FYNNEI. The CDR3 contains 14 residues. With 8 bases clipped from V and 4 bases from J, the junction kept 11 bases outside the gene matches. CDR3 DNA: TGTGCCAGCCAGATGAGCGGGATGGAGTACGAGCAGTACTTC. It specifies CASQMSGMEYEQYF.

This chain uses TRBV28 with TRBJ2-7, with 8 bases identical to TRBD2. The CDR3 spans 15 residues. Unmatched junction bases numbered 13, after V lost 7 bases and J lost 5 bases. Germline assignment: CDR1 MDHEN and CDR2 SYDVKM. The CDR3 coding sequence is TGTGCCAGCAACCCATTTTCGGGAGGGGGGCACGAGCAGTACTTC. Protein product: CASNPFSGGGHEQYF.

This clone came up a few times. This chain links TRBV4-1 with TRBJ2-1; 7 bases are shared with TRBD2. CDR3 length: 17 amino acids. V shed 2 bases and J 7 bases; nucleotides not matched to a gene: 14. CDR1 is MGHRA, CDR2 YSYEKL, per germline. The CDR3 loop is CASSQLLGAGRRNEQFF. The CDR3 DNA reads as TGCGCCAGCAGCCAACTATTGGGAGCGGGACGACGGAATGAGCAGTTCTTC.

DNA for the CDR3: TGTGCCAGCTCACCAGCGGGCCTAGAGACCCAGTACTTC. As protein: CASSPAGLETQYF. V is TRBV18 and J is TRBJ2-5, with a weak D call TRBD2 (5 bases). V shed 2 bases and J shed 4 bases, with 8 bases lying between them. Germline V CDR1 and CDR2: KGHSH, LQKENI. This CDR3 is built from 13 residues.

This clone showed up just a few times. CDR3: CASSIGTGGIQPQHF. The DNA of the CDR3 is TGTGCCAGCAGCATCGGGACAGGGGGTATTCAGCCCCAGCATTTT. The chain combines TRBV7-9 with TRBJ1-5; 11 nucleotides line up with TRBD1. Germline trimming cut 5 bases from V and 6 bases from J; bases unmatched to any gene: 6. CDR1 and CDR2 from the germline V gene are SEHNR and FQNEAQ (reference sequence). The CDR3 loop spans 15 amino acids.

The CDR3 DNA sequence: TGTGCCAGCAGTCCACTCGGGGGTGATATCACAGATACGCAGTATTTT. This translates into CASSPLGGDITDTQYF. The chain uses TRBV28 and TRBJ2-3; possibly TRBD2 for D (6 bases). Trimming removed 5 bases from V and 2 bases from J, with 17 bases in between. The CDR3 consists of 16 residues. CDR1 is MDHEN and CDR2 is SYDVKM in the germline V gene.

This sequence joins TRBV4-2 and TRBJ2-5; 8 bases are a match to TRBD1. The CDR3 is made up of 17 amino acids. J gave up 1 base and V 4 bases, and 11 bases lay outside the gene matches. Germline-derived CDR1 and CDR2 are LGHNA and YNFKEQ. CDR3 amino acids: CASSPIEGQVGQETQYF. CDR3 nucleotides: TGTGCCAGCAGCCCCATAGAGGGACAGGTGGGCCAAGAGACCCAGTACTTC.

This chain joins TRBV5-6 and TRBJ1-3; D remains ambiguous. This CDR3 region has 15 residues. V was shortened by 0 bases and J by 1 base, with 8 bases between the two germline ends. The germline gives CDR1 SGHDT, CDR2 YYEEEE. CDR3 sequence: CASSLGRGSGNTIYF. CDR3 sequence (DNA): TGTGCCAGCAGCTTGGGGCGGGGTTCTGGAAACACCATATATTTT.

The chain's CDR3 is CASSSLTGGNEAFF. The CDR3 DNA follows: TGTGCCAGCAGCTCTCTCACGGGGGGTAATGAAGCTTTCTTT. This chain uses TRBV9 with TRBJ1-1; the D gene is possibly TRBD1 (5 bases). CDR1 is SGDLS and CDR2 is YYNGEE in the germline V gene. The CDR3 is made up of 14 amino acids. Between the trimmed V and J ends, which lost 4 bases and 7 bases, there was a span of 17 bases.

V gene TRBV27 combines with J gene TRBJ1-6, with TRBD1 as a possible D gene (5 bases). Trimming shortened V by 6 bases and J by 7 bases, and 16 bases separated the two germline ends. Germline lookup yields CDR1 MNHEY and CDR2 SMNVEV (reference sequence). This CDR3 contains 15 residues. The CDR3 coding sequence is TGTGCCAGCAGGAATCAAGGGGCCGCAAATTCACCCCTCCACTTT. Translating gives CASRNQGAANSPLHF.

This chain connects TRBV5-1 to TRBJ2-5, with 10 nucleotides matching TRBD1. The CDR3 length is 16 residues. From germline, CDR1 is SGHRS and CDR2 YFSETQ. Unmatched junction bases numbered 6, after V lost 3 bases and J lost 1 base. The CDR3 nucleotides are TGCGCCAGCAGCTCAGGGGACAGGGGAGGCCAAGAGACCCAGTACTTC. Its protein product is CASSSGDRGGQETQYF.

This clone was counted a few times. As DNA, the CDR3 is TGCAGCGTCCCAACACCCGGGACTAGCGGGGTAGGGTATGAGCAGTTCTTC. Translated, it gives CSVPTPGTSGVGYEQFF. The V gene is TRBV29-1, the J gene TRBJ2-1; 13 bases align to TRBD2. J was trimmed by 8 bases and V by 6 bases; bases with no gene match: 16. CDR3 length: 17 amino acids. Germline V gives CDR1 SQVTM, CDR2 ANQGSEA.

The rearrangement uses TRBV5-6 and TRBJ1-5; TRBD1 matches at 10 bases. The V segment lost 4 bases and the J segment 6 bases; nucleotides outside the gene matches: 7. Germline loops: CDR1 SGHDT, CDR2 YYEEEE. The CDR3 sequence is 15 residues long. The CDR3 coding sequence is TGTGCCAGCAGCCGCCGACAGGGGGCTCGTCAGCCCCAGCATTTT. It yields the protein CASSRRQGARQPQHF. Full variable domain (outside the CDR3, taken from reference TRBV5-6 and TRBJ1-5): DAGVTQSPTHLIKTRGQQVTLRCSPKSGHDTVSWYQQALGQGPQFIFQYYEEEERQRGNFPDRFSGHQFPNYSSELNVNALLLGDSALYLCASSRRQGARQPQHFGDGTRLSIL.

The CDR3 nucleotides read TGCGCCAGCAGCCAAGATAACCCAGGGTCTGGAAACACCATATATTTT. Amino acids: CASSQDNPGSGNTIYF. The chain combines TRBV4-3 with TRBJ1-3, with a possible D match to TRBD1 (5 bases). The ends were cut back, 0 bases at V and 1 base at J, with 10 bases in the middle. Germline CDR1 LGHNA, CDR2 YSLEER. The CDR3 consists of 16 residues.

The CDR3 spells CASSTNRGQINEKLFF. The CDR3 DNA follows: TGTGCCAGCAGCACCAACAGGGGGCAAATTAATGAAAAACTGTTTTTT. The chain has TRBV11-2 and TRBJ1-4; 9 positions match TRBD1. The V segment lost 5 bases and the J segment 4 bases; nucleotides outside the gene matches: 8. CDR1 and CDR2 (germline): SGHAT, FQNNGV. This CDR3 region has 16 residues.

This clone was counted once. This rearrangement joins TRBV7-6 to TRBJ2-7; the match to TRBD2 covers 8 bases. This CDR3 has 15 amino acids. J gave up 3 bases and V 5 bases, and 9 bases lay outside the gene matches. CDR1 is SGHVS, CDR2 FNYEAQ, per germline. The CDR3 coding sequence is TGTGCCAGCAGCCCCCAGAGCGGGAGCTACTACGAGCAGTACTTC. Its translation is CASSPQSGSYYEQYF.

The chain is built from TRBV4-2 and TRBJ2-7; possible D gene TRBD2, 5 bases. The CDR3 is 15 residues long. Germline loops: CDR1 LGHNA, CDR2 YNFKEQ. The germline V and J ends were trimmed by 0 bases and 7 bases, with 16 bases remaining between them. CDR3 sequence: CASSQDSGRVLEQYF. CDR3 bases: TGTGCCAGCAGCCAAGATAGTGGGCGGGTTTTAGAGCAGTACTTC.

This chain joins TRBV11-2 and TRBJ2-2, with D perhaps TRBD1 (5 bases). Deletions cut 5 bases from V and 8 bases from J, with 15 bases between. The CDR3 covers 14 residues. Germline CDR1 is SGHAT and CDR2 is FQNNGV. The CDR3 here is CASSIPLGAGELFF. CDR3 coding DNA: TGTGCCAGCAGCATACCCCTTGGGGCTGGGGAGCTGTTTTTT. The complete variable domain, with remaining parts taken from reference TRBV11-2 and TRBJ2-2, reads EAGVAQSPRYKIIEKRQSVAFWCNPISGHATLYWYQQILGQGPKLLIQFQNNGVVDDSQLPKDRFSAERLKGVDSTLKIQPAKLEDSAVYLCASSIPLGAGELFFGEGSRLTVL.

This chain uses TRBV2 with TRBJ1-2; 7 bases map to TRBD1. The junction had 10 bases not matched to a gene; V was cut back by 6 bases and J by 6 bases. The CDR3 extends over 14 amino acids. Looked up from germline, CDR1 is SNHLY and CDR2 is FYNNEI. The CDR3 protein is CASRTPGQRDGYTF. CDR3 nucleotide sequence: TGTGCCAGCAGGACACCGGGACAGAGAGATGGCTACACCTTC.

The CDR3 DNA reads TGTGCCAGCAGTTTAGCCTCTTCCCAAAGAGGAGCTGAAGCTTTCTTT. Translating gives CASSLASSQRGAEAFF. This rearrangement joins TRBV28 to TRBJ1-1; D unclear. Germline CDR1 MDHEN, CDR2 SYDVKM. The CDR3 consists of 16 residues. V was cut by 2 bases and J by 6 bases, with 19 bases left in between.

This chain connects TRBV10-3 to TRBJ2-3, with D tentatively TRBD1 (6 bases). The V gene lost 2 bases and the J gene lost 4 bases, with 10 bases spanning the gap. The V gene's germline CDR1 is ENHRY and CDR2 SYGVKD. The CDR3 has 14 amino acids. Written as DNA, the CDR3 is TGTGCCATCAGTGAGCTGTCAGGGGCAGATACGCAGTATTTT. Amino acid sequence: CAISELSGADTQYF.

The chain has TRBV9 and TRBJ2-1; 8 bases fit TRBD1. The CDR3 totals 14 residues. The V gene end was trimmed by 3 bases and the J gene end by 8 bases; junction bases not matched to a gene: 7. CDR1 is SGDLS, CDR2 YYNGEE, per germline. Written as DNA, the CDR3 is TGTGCCAGCAGCGGAAGACAGGGGCGCGATGAGCAGTTCTTC. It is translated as CASSGRQGRDEQFF.

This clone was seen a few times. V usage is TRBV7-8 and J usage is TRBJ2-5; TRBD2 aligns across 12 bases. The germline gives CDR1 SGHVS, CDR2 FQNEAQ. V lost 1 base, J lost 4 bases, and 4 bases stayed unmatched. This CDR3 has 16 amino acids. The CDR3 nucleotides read TGTGCCAGCAGCTTAGGGACTAGCGGGGTAAGAGAGACCCAGTACTTC. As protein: CASSLGTSGVRETQYF.